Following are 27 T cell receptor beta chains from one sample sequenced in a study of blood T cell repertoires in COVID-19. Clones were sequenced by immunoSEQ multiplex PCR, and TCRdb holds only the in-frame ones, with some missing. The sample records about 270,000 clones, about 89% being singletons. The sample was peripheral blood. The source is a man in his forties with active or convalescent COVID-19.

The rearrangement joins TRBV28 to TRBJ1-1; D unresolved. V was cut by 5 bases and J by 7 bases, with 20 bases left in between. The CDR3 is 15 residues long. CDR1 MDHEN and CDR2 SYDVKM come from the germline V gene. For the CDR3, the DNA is TGTGCCAGCAGTCTGATGAGGGTAGCATCGGGTGAAGCTTTCTTT. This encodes CASSLMRVASGEAFF.

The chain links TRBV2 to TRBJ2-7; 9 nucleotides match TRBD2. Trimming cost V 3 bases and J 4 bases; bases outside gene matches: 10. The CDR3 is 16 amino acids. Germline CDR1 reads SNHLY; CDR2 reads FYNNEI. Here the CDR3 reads CASSERGWTSEYEQYF. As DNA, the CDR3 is TGTGCCAGCAGTGAGAGAGGTTGGACTAGCGAGTACGAGCAGTACTTC.

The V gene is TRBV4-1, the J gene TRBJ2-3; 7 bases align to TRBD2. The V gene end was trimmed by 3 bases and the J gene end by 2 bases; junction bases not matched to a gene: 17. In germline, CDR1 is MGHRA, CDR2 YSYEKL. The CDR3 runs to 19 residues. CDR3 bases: TGCGCCAGCAGCCATCGAATACAGATGGGGCTAGCGGACACAGATACGCAGTATTTT. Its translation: CASSHRIQMGLADTDTQYF.

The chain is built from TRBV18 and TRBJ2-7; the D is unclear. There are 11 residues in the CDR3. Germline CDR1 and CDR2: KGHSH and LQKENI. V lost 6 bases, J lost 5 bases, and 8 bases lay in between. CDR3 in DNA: TGTGCCAGCTCCCTTTCCCACGAGCAGTACTTC. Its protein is CASSLSHEQYF. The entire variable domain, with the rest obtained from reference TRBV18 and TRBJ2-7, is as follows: NAGVMQNPRHLVRRRGQEARLRCSPMKGHSHVYWYRQLPEEGLKFMVYLQKENIIDESGMPKERFSAEFPKEGPSILRIQQVVRGDSAAYFCASSLSHEQYFGPGTRLTVT.

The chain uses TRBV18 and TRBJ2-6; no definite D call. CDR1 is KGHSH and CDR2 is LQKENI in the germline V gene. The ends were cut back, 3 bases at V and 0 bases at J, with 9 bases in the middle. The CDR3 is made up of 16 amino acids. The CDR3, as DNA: TGTGCCAGCTCACCGATGGTAGTCTCTGGGGCCAACGTCCTGACTTTC. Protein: CASSPMVVSGANVLTF.

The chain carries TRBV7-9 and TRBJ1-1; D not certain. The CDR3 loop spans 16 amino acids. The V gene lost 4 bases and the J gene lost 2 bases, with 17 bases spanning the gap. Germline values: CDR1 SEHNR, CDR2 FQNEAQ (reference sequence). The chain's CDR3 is CASSSQGGRGNTEAFF. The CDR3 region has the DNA TGTGCCAGCAGCTCCCAAGGAGGTCGGGGTAACACTGAAGCTTTCTTT.

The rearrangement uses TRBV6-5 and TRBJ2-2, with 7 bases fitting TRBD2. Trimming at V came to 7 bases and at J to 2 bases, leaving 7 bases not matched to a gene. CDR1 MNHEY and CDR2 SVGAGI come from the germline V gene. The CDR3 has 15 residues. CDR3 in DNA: TGTGCCAGCACCCGAAGGGAGGGCAACACCGGGGAGCTGTTTTTT. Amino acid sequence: CASTRREGNTGELFF.

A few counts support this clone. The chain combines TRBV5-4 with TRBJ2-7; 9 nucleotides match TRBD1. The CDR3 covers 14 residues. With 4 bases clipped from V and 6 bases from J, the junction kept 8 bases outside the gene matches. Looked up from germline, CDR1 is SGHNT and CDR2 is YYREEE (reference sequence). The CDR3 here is CASSRWDREGEQYF. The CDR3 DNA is TGTGCCAGCAGCAGATGGGACAGGGAGGGCGAGCAGTACTTC.

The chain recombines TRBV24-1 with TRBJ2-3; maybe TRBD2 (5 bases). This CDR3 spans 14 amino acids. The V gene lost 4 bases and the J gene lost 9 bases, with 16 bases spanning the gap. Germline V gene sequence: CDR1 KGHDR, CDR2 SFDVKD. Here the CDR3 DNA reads TGTGCCACCAGTGACCGAGGACTGGGGTTAACGCAGTATTTT. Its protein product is CATSDRGLGLTQYF.

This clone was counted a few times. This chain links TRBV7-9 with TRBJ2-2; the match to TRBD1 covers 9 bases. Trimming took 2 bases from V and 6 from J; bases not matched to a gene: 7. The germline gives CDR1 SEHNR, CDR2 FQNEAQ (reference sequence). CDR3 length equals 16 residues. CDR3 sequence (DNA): TGTGCCAGCAGCTTAACCGGACAGGGGAAAGCCGGGGAGCTGTTTTTT. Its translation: CASSLTGQGKAGELFF.

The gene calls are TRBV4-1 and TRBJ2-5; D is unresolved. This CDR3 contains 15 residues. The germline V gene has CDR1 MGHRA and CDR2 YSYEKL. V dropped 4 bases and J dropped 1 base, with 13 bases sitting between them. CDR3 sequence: CASSRAWAGQETQYF. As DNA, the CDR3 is TGCGCCAGCAGCCGTGCCTGGGCAGGCCAAGAGACCCAGTACTTC.

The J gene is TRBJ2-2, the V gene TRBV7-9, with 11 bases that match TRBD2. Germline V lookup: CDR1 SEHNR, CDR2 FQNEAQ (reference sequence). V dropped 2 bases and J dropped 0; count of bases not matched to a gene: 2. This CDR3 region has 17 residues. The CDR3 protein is CASSLWTSGPNTGELFF. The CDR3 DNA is TGTGCCAGCAGCTTATGGACTAGCGGGCCGAACACCGGGGAGCTGTTTTTT. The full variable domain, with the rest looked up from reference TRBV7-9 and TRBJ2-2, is DTGVSQNPRHKITKRGQNVTFRCDPISEHNRLYWYRQTLGQGPEFLTYFQNEAQLEKSRLLSDRFSAERPKGSFSTLEIQRTEQGDSAMYLCASSLWTSGPNTGELFFGEGSRLTVL.

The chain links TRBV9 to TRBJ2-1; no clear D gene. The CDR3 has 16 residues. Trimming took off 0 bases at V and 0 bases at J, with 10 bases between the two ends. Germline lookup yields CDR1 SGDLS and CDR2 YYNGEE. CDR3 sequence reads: CASSVAGSSSYNEQFF. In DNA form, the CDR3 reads TGTGCCAGCAGCGTAGCTGGTTCGAGCTCCTACAATGAGCAGTTCTTC.

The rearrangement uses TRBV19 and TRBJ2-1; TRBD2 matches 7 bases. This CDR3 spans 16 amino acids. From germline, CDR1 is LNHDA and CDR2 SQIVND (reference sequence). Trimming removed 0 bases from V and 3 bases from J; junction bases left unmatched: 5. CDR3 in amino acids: CASSIDGSSGYNEQFF. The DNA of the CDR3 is TGTGCCAGTAGTATAGATGGCTCTAGCGGCTACAATGAGCAGTTCTTC.

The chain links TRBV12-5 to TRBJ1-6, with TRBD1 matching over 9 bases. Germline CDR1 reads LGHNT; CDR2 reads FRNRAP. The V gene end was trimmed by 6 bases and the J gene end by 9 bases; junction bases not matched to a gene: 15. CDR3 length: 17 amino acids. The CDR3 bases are TGTGCTAGTGGGCCGCCCCGACCGGGACAGGGCAGTTCACCCCTCCACTTT. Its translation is CASGPPRPGQGSSPLHF.

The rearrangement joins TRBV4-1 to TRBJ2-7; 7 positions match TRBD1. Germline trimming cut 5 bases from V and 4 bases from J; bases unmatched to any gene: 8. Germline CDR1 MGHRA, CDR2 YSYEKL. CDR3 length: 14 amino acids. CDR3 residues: CASSSPGQLYEQYF. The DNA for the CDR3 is TGCGCCAGCAGCAGCCCGGGACAGTTATACGAGCAGTACTTC.

CDR3 DNA: TGTGCCAGCAGTTACTCGGGGCGGGGGGGCCGAGAGACCCAGTACTTC. It specifies CASSYSGRGGRETQYF. V is TRBV6-5 and J is TRBJ2-5, with 9 bases identical to TRBD2. Germline assignment: CDR1 MNHEY and CDR2 SVGAGI. V gave up 0 bases and J gave up 4 bases; unmatched junction bases: 6. The CDR3 is 16 amino acids.

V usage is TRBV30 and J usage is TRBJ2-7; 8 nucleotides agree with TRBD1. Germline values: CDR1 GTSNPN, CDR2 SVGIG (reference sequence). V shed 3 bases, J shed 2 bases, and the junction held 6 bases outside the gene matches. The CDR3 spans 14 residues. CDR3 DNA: TGTGCCTGGAGGAAGACAGGGGCGACCTACGAGCAGTACTTC. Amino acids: CAWRKTGATYEQYF. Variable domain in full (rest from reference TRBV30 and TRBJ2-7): SQTIHQWPATLVQPVGSPLSLECTVEGTSNPNLYWYRQAAGRGLQLLFYSVGIGQISSEVPQNLSASRPQDRQFILSSKKLLLSDSGFYLCAWRKTGATYEQYFGPGTRLTVT.

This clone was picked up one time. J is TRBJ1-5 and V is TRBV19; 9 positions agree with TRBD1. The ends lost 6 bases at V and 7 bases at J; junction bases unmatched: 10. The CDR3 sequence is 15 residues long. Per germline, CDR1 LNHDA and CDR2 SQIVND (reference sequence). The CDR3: CASSLTGGAGQPQHF. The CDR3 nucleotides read TGTGCCAGTAGCCTAACAGGGGGCGCCGGGCAGCCCCAGCATTTT.

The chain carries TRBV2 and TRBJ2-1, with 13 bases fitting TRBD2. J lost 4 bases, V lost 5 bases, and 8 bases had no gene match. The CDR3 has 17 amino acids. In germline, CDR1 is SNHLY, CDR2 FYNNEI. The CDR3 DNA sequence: TGTGCCAGCAGTACACGACTAGCGGGGGGCCTATACAATGAGCAGTTCTTC. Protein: CASSTRLAGGLYNEQFF.

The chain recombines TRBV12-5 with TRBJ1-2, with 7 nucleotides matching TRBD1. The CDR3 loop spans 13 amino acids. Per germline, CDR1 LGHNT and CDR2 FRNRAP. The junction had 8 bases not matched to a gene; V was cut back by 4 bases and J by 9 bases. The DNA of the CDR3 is TGTGCTAGTGGTTGGCGGGACAGCCATCGCTACACCTTC. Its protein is CASGWRDSHRYTF.

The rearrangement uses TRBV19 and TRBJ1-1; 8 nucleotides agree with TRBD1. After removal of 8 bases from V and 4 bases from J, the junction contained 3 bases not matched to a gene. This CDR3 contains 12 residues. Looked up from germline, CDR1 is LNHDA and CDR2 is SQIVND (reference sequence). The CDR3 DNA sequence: TGTGCCAGTCGAACAGGGGGCACTGAAGCTTTCTTT. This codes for CASRTGGTEAFF.

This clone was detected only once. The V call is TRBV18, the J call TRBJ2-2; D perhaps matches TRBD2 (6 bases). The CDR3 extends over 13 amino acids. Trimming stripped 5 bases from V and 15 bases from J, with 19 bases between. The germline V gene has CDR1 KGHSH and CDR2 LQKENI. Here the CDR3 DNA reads TGTGCCAGCTCAGAAGCCAACGGCTGGGACTTGTTTTTT. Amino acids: CASSEANGWDLFF.

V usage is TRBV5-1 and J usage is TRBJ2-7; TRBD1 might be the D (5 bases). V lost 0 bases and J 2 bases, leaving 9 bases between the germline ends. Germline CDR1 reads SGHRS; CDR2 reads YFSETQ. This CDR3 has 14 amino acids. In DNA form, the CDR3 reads TGCGCCAGCAGCTTGGGGACGGACACCTACGAGCAGTACTTC. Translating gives CASSLGTDTYEQYF. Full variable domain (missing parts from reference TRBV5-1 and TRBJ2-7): KAGVTQTPRYLIKTRGQQVTLSCSPISGHRSVSWYQQTPGQGLQFLFEYFSETQRNKGNFPGRFSGRQFSNSRSEMNVSTLELGDSALYLCASSLGTDTYEQYFGPGTRLTVT.

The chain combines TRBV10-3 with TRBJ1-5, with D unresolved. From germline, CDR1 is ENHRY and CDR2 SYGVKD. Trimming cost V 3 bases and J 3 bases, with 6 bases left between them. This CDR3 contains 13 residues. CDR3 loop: CAISEQINQPQHF. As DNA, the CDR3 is TGTGCCATCAGTGAACAGATCAATCAGCCCCAGCATTTT.

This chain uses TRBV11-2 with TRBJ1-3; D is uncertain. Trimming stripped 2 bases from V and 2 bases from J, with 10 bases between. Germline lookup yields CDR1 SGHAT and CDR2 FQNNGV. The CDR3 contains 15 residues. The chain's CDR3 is CASSLQRQAGNTIYF. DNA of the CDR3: TGTGCCAGCAGCTTACAGAGACAAGCTGGAAACACCATATATTTT.

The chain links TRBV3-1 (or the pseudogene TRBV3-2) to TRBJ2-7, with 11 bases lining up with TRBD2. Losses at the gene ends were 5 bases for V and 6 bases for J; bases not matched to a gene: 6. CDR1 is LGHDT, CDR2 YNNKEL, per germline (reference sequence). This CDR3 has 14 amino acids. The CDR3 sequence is CASSFSGRAAEQYF. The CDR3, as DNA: TGTGCCAGCAGCTTTAGCGGGAGGGCTGCCGAGCAGTACTTC.